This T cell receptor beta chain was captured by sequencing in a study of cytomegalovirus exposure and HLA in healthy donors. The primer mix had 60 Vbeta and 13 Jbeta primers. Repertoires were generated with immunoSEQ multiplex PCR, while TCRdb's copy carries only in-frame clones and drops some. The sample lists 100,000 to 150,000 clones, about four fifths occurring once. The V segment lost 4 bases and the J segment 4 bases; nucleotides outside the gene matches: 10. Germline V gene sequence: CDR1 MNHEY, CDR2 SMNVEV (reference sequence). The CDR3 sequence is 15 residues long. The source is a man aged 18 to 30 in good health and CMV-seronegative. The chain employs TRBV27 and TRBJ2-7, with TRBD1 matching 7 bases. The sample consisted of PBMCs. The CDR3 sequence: CASSSPGQGEYEQYF. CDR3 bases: TGTGCCAGCAGTTCCCCTGGGCAGGGGGAGTACGAGCAGTACTTC.